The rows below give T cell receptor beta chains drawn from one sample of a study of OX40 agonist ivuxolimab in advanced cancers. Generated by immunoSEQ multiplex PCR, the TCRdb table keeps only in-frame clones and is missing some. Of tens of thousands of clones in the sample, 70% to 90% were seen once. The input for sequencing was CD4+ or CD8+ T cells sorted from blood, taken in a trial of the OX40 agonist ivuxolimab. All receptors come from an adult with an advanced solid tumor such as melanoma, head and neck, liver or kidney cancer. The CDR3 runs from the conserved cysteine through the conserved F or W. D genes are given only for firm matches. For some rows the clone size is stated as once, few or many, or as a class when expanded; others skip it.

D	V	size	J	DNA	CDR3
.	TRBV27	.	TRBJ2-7	TGTGCCAGCAGTTGGAACAGGGAATACGAGCAGTACTTC	CASSWNREYEQYF
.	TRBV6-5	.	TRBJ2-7	TGTGCCAGCGGGCTATCCGAGCAGTACTTC	CASGLSEQYF
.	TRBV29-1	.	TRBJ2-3	TGCAGCGTTGAAGGGGCCGCCGGAGGGTCGGGTAGCACAGATACGCAGTATTTT	CSVEGAAGGSGSTDTQYF
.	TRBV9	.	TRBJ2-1	TGTGCCAGCAGCGGACAGGGGACTAGTCTCGATGAGCAGTTCTTC	CASSGQGTSLDEQFF
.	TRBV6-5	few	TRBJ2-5	TGTGCCAGCAGCAACACAGGGCCTCTGGAGACCCAGTACTTC	CASSNTGPLETQYF
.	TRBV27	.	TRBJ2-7	TGTGCCAGCAGTTTAACCCCATGGAACTCCTACGAGCAGTACTTC	CASSLTPWNSYEQYF
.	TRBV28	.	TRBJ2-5	TGTGCCAGCAGTTTTAGGAAGGGCGGTAGGGGAGGTTGGACCCAGTACTTC	CASSFRKGGRGGWTQYF
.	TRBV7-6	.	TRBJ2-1	TGTGCCAGCAGCTTAGCACTAGGCGGCAATGAGCAGTTCTTC	CASSLALGGNEQFF
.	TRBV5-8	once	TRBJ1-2	TGTGCCAGCAGCTTAGGACAGAATAACTATGGCTACACCTTC	CASSLGQNNYGYTF
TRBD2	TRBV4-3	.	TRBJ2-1	TGCGCCAGCGGGGGGGGAGGGCCAAACGAGCAGTTCTTC	CASGGGGPNEQFF
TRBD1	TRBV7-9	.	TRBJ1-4	TGTGCCAGCAGCTTTTGGACAGGGGGCGGTAATGAAAAACTGTTTTTT	CASSFWTGGGNEKLFF
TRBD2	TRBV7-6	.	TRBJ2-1	TGTGCCAGCAGCCCCCGCGGGAGCAGCTCCTACAATGAGCAGTTCTTC	CASSPRGSSSYNEQFF
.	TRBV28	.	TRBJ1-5	TGTGCCAGCAGTCCCCGGGGGTCGCAACCCCAGCATTTT	CASSPRGSQPQHF
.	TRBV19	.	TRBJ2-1	TGTGCCAGTTCAACAAGCGAGGCACCGGCCTACAATGAGCAGTTCTTC	CASSTSEAPAYNEQFF
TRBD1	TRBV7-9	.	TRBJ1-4	TGTGCCAGCAGGACCCGACAGGGTATTGGTGAAAAACTGTTTTTT	CASRTRQGIGEKLFF
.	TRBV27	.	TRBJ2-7	TGTGCCAGCAGTCGGGGCCGGACCTACGAGCAGTACTTC	CASSRGRTYEQYF
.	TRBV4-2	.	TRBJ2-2	TGTGCCAGCAGCCAATCGGGGGAGGGGGTGAGCGGGGAGCTGTTTTTT	CASSQSGEGVSGELFF
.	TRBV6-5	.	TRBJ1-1	TGTGCCAGCAGATACGGACAGCAAAACACTGAAGCTTTCTTT	CASRYGQQNTEAFF
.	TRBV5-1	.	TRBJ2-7	TGCGCCAGCAGCTTAAGGACAGATTCCTACGAGCAGTACTTC	CASSLRTDSYEQYF
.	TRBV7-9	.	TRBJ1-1	TGTGCCAGCAGCTTAGGAGGAGTGAACACTGAAGCTTTCTTT	CASSLGGVNTEAFF
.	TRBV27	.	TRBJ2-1	TGTGCCAGCAGTTTTACTAACAGGGTGGATGAGCAGTTCTTC	CASSFTNRVDEQFF
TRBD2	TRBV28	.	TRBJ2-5	TGTGCCAGCAGTTTGACGGGAGGAGAGACCCAGTACTTC	CASSLTGGETQYF
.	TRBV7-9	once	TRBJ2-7	TGTGCCAGCAGCGCATACAGGGACCCCTACGAGCAGTACTTC	CASSAYRDPYEQYF
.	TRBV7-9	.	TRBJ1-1	TGTGCCAGCAGCTTAGGTTCATGGACTGAAGCTTTCTTT	CASSLGSWTEAFF
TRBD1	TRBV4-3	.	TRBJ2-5	TGCGCCAGCAGCCAAGCTTGGGGACAGGGCGGAGAGACCCAGTACTTC	CASSQAWGQGGETQYF
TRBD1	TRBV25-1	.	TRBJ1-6	TGTGCCAGCAGTGAATGGGGACAGGGAGGTAATTCACCCCTCCACTTT	CASSEWGQGGNSPLHF
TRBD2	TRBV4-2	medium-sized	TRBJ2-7	TGTGCCAGCAGCCAAGATGGTAGCGGGACCTACGAGCAGTACTTC	CASSQDGSGTYEQYF
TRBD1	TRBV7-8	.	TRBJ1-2	TGTGCCAGCAGCTGGGACAGCGAGAGCTATGGCTACACCTTC	CASSWDSESYGYTF
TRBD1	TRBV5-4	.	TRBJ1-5	TGTGCCAGCAGCTTGGACAGGGGGCATGGGGATCAGCCCCAGCATTTT	CASSLDRGHGDQPQHF
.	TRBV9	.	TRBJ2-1	TGTGCCAGCAGCGTAGCCGGGACATCCTACAATGAGCAGTTCTTC	CASSVAGTSYNEQFF
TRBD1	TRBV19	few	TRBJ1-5	TGTGCCAGTAGTCCCGGGACAGGGGTGGAACCCCAGCATTTT	CASSPGTGVEPQHF
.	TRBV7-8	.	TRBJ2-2	TGTGCCAGCAGCTTCTCTCAGATCACCGGGGAGCTGTTTTTT	CASSFSQITGELFF
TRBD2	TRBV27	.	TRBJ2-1	TGTGCCAGCAGTTTATTTGGGACTAGCGGGATACAAGAGCAGTTCTTC	CASSLFGTSGIQEQFF
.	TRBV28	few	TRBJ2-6	TGTGCCAGCAGTTCGGACACCAGCTCTGGGGCCAACGTCCTGACTTTC	CASSSDTSSGANVLTF
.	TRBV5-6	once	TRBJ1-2	TGTGCCAGCAGCTTGATGCCAGCATCTAACTATGGCTACACCTTC	CASSLMPASNYGYTF
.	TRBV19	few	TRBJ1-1	TGTGCCAGTAGTATAATGTCCAGGGACACTGAAGCTTTCTTT	CASSIMSRDTEAFF
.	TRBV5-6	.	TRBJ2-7	TGTGCCAGCAGCTTGTACCGAACCTCCTACGAGCAGTACTTC	CASSLYRTSYEQYF
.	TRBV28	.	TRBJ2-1	TGTGCCAGCAGGTACGAAGCGCCGAGCTCCTACAATGAGCAGTTCTTC	CASRYEAPSSYNEQFF
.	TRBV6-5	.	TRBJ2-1	TGTGCCAGCAATTTTTTAGCGGACAATGAGCAGTTCTTC	CASNFLADNEQFF
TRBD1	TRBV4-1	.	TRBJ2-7	TGCGCCAGCAGCCCGAGGGACAGGTTATACGAGCAGTACTTC	CASSPRDRLYEQYF
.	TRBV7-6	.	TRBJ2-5	TGTGCCAGCAGCTTAGCATCTCAAGAGACCCAGTACTTC	CASSLASQETQYF
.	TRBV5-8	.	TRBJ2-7	TGTGCCAGCAATTCGGACAGTTACGAGCAGTACTTC	CASNSDSYEQYF
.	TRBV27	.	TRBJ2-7	TGTGCCAGCAGTTTACGAGGGAGCTGGGAGCAGTACTTC	CASSLRGSWEQYF